Reported below is one T cell receptor (beta chain). This specimen belongs to a study of control samples from healthy donors and cancer patients. Sequencing used immunoSEQ multiplex PCR; TCRdb keeps in-frame clones, though not all of them. Of approximately 110,000 clones in the sample, more than 85% were seen once. This TCR derives from a woman aged 18 to 35 in good health. The sample taken for sequencing was blood.

The CDR3 region has the DNA TGCAGCGTTGAAGATCAGGACAGCCACTATGGCTACACCTTC. It yields the protein CSVEDQDSHYGYTF. The rearrangement uses TRBV29-1 and TRBJ1-2; maybe TRBD1 (6 bases). Germline CDR1 SQVTM, CDR2 ANQGSEA. The CDR3 runs 14 residues. V lost 0 bases and J lost 3, with 11 bases in between.